Below, 25 T cell receptor beta chains from the same sample are listed, as sequenced in a study of T cells in Graves' hyperthyroidism and ophthalmopathy. There were TCR beta CDR3 regions amplified from RNA transcripts. First-round RT-PCR of the TCR CDR3 relied on the HTBI primer set. Each CDR3 protein is one row after TCRdb ran MiXCR on the multiplex PCR reads. The sample carries some 27,000 distinct CDR3 sequences, around 40% recorded once. The sequenced material came from blood. Receptors originate from a woman aged 25 to 39 with Graves' hyperthyroidism.

The gene calls are TRBV9 and TRBJ2-1; no firm D call. The V gene lost 0 bases and the J gene lost 12 bases, with 7 bases spanning the gap. The CDR3 runs 11 residues. Germline V gene sequence: CDR1 SGDLS, CDR2 YYNGEE. The CDR3 coding sequence is TGTGCCAGCAGCGTAGGGATCGGGCAGTTCTTC. It is translated as CASSVGIGQFF.

This clonotype was seen a single time. The rearrangement joins TRBV2 to TRBJ2-1; TRBD2 aligns across 7 bases. CDR3 length: 14 residues. V lost 10 bases to trimming and J lost 2 bases; unmatched junction nucleotides: 8. Germline CDR1 reads SNHLY; CDR2 reads FYNNEI. The CDR3 loop is CATKGEGTYNEQFF. CDR3 nucleotide sequence: TGTGCCACGAAAGGGGAGGGGACCTACAATGAGCAGTTCTTC.

This clonotype was counted ten times or more. The chain joins TRBV11-1 to TRBJ2-7; the D is unclear. The CDR3 has 15 residues. V lost 3 bases, J lost 0 bases, and 12 bases lay in between. Germline-derived CDR1 and CDR2 are SGHAT and FQDESV (reference sequence). The CDR3 DNA sequence: TGTGCCAGCAGCTTCGACGGATGGCACTCCTACGAGCAGTACTTC. It translates to CASSFDGWHSYEQYF. Complete variable domain (other parts from reference TRBV11-1 and TRBJ2-7): EAEVAQSPRYKITEKSQAVAFWCDPISGHATLYWYRQILGQGPELLVQFQDESVVDDSQLPKDRFSAERLKGVDSTLKIQPAELGDSAMYLCASSFDGWHSYEQYFGPGTRLTVT.

This clonotype was counted at least ten times. This chain connects TRBV20-1 to TRBJ2-7, with 12 positions matching TRBD2. CDR1 DFQATT and CDR2 SNEGSKA come from the germline V gene (reference sequence). The CDR3 has 16 residues. Trimming removed 2 bases from V and 9 bases from J; junction bases left unmatched: 14. CDR3 in DNA: TGCAGTGCTAGACTAGCGGGAGGGCTCGCTGGTCTAATGCAGTACTTC. Its translation: CSARLAGGLAGLMQYF.

Of note for this clonotype: The limits of the CDR3 on the DNA are not certain, so only TCRdb's listed CDR3 is given. The chain employs TRBV7-6 and TRBJ1-3; no check of the table's D call, TRBD1, against the DNA was made. The CDR3 totals 21 residues, both ends included. Germline CDR1 and CDR2: SGHVS and FNYEAQ. The CDR3 is CASSPDRFSYEQYFGPGTIYF.

The chain couples TRBV9 to TRBJ2-2; D gene uncertain. V was pared by 0 bases and J by 0 bases, with 9 bases between. Germline CDR1 and CDR2: SGDLS and YYNGEE. The CDR3 loop spans 16 amino acids. The CDR3 spells CASSVGVLANTGELFF. CDR3 bases: TGTGCCAGCAGCGTAGGAGTTTTAGCGAACACCGGGGAGCTGTTTTTT.

This chain uses TRBV15 with TRBJ2-7, with 12 nucleotides matching TRBD1. In germline, CDR1 is LNHNV, CDR2 YYDKDF (reference sequence). V was pared by 0 bases and J by 6 bases, with 3 bases of the junction left unmatched. The CDR3 sequence is 15 residues long. The CDR3 spells CATSRDGTGGVEQYF. CDR3 sequence (DNA): TGTGCCACCAGCAGAGATGGGACAGGGGGCGTCGAGCAGTACTTC.

By sample share, this clonotype is medium-sized (0.01 to 0.1%). This sequence joins TRBV7-3 and TRBJ1-1; D not resolved. V was cut by 3 bases and J by 1 base, with 6 bases left in between. Germline CDR1 reads SGHTA; CDR2 reads FQGTGA. The CDR3 extends over 13 amino acids. The DNA for the CDR3 is TGTGCCAGCAGCTTTGAGTCGAACACTGAAGCTTTCTTT. Its translation is CASSFESNTEAFF.

The gene calls are TRBV20-1 and TRBJ2-7, with D unresolved. The CDR3 sequence is 15 residues long. CDR1 is DFQATT, CDR2 SNEGSKA, per germline (reference sequence). Trimming removed 6 bases from V and 2 bases from J, with 20 bases in between. In nucleotides, the CDR3 is TGCAGTGCGCTTATTCAGAGGAACAGACCCTACGAGCAGTACTTC. This codes for CSALIQRNRPYEQYF.

As for this clonotype: Germline and junction disagree at one end, which may indicate a read error. This CDR3 reads CAGSNLADTQCF. The CDR3 DNA sequence: TGTGCCGGCAGTAACCTAGCGGATACGCAGTGTTTT. The chain recombines TRBV12-5 with TRBJ2-3; TRBD2 matches at 7 bases. CDR3 length: 12 amino acids. CDR1 LGHNT and CDR2 FRNRAP come from the germline V gene.

The genes are TRBV29-1 and TRBJ1-2, with 7 bases matching TRBD1. After removal of 7 bases from V and 2 bases from J, the junction contained 1 base not matched to a gene. This CDR3 spans 11 amino acids. Germline V gene data show CDR1 as SQVTM and CDR2 as ANQGSEA. CDR3 amino acids: CSAGQNYGYTF. CDR3 DNA: TGCAGCGCGGGACAGAACTATGGCTACACCTTC. The full variable domain, with the rest looked up from reference TRBV29-1 and TRBJ1-2, is SAVISQKPSRDICQRGTSLTIQCQVDSQVTMMFWYRQQPGQSLTLIATANQGSEATYESGFVIDKFPISRPNLTFSTLTVSNMSPEDSSIYLCSAGQNYGYTFGSGTRLTVV.

This chain uses TRBV7-2 with TRBJ1-5; no reliable D call. With 0 bases removed from V and 12 bases from J, the gap between germline ends came to 12 bases. The CDR3 spans 13 residues. The germline gives CDR1 SGHTA, CDR2 FQGNSA. The CDR3 DNA reads as TGTGCCAGCAGCTTAGCGAGGGAGGAGCTCCAGCATTTT. It yields the protein CASSLAREELQHF.

The chain carries TRBV5-4 and TRBJ2-7; TRBD2 might be the D (7 bases). V lost 4 bases, J lost 7 bases, and 12 bases lay in between. The CDR3 has 12 amino acids. From germline, CDR1 is SGHNT and CDR2 YYREEE (reference sequence). In nucleotides, the CDR3 is TGTGCCAGCAGCCCGGGGGGCGGAGAGCAGTACTTC. Translated: CASSPGGGEQYF.

A note on this clonotype: The conserved final phenylalanine or tryptophan is absent from the CDR3, which likely points to a read error. It is unclear where the CDR3 begins or ends on the DNA, so no DNA is shown, and the CDR3 is as TCRdb lists it. CDR3 protein: CSATRTGGLANT. The gene calls are TRBV20-1 and TRBJ2-1; TRBD2, the D gene given by the table, was not confirmed from the DNA. 12 amino acids form the CDR3, both terminal residues included. Germline V gene data show CDR1 as DFQATT and CDR2 as SNEGSKA (reference sequence).

This clonotype was seen repeatedly, ten times or more. The CDR3 DNA reads as TGTGCCAGCAGCTTACTCCCGTCAGGGGGGGCGAACACCGGGGAGCTGTTTTTT. Amino acids: CASSLLPSGGANTGELFF. This rearrangement joins TRBV11-2 to TRBJ2-2, with D perhaps TRBD1 or TRBD2 (7 bases each). Trimming pared 2 bases from V and 0 bases from J, leaving 16 bases between. Germline lookup yields CDR1 SGHAT and CDR2 FQNNGV. This CDR3 has 18 amino acids.

The chain recombines TRBV6-5 with TRBJ1-5; tentative D call: TRBD1 (6 bases). This CDR3 has 10 amino acids. V gave up 4 bases and J gave up 12 bases, with 7 bases separating them. The V gene's germline CDR1 is MNHEY and CDR2 SVGAGI. Written as DNA, the CDR3 is TGTGCCAGCAGTTTGACAGGCCAGCATTTT. Its protein product is CASSLTGQHF.

As concerns this clonotype: It is likely a read error, because the conserved phenylalanine at the end of the CDR3 is missing. This chain uses TRBV11-3 with TRBJ1-3; 7 nucleotides align to TRBD1. The CDR3 runs 16 residues. Germline CDR1 reads SGHNT; CDR2 reads YENEEA. Unmatched junction bases numbered 7, after V lost 5 bases and J lost 0 bases. The CDR3 DNA follows: TGTGCCAGCAGCGTAAGGTGGACAGGCTCTGGAAACACCATATATCTT. Translation: CASSVRWTGSGNTIYL.

This chain's CDR3 is CSADRPGGRNYEQYF. CDR3 DNA sequence: TGCAGTGCTGATCGCCCGGGAGGTCGGAATTACGAGCAGTACTTC. The V and J genes are TRBV20-1 and TRBJ2-7; 7 nucleotides agree with TRBD2. J gave up 4 bases and V 5 bases, and 14 bases lay outside the gene matches. The CDR3 is made up of 15 amino acids. Per germline, CDR1 DFQATT and CDR2 SNEGSKA (reference sequence).

There are many counts of this clonotype. The V and J genes are TRBV7-9 and TRBJ2-1, with D unresolved. In germline, CDR1 is SEHNR, CDR2 FQNEAQ (reference sequence). CDR3 length equals 16 residues. The V end was cut by 5 bases, the J end by 0 bases, with 14 bases between. The CDR3 loop reads CASSPMAHVSYNEQFF. DNA of the CDR3: TGTGCCAGCAGCCCCATGGCACACGTCTCCTACAATGAGCAGTTCTTC. Full variable domain (missing parts from reference TRBV7-9 and TRBJ2-1): DTGVSQNPRHKITKRGQNVTFRCDPISEHNRLYWYRQTLGQGPEFLTYFQNEAQLEKSRLLSDRFSAERPKGSFSTLEIQRTEQGDSAMYLCASSPMAHVSYNEQFFGPGTRLTVL.

This clonotype has ten or more counts. This chain's CDR3 is CASSEWLAGGPSYEQYF. Here the CDR3 DNA reads TGTGCCAGCAGTGAATGGCTAGCGGGAGGGCCCTCCTACGAGCAGTACTTC. The chain is built from TRBV6-1 and TRBJ2-7; 12 bases are a match to TRBD2. With 2 bases clipped from V and 0 bases from J, the junction kept 5 bases outside the gene matches. In germline, CDR1 is MNHNS, CDR2 SASEGT. The CDR3 length is 17 residues.

This clonotype is termed medium-sized. J is TRBJ2-7 and V is TRBV19; 11 nucleotides align to TRBD1. Per germline, CDR1 LNHDA and CDR2 SQIVND (reference sequence). The trim removed 9 bases at V and 4 bases at J, leaving 14 bases unmatched. The CDR3 consists of 16 residues. The CDR3 DNA is TGTGCCAGCACACTTGGGGGGACAGGGGGAGCATACGAGCAGTACTTC. It translates to CASTLGGTGGAYEQYF.

V and J are TRBV11-2 and TRBJ2-7; 9 bases fit TRBD1. CDR1 is SGHAT, CDR2 FQNNGV, per germline. The CDR3 contains 14 residues. V dropped 5 bases and J dropped 2; count of bases not matched to a gene: 4. In nucleotides, the CDR3 is TGTGCCAGCAGCCCGGGACAGGGACCCTACGAGCAGTACTTC. This sequence encodes CASSPGQGPYEQYF. Full variable domain (missing parts from reference TRBV11-2 and TRBJ2-7): EAGVAQSPRYKIIEKRQSVAFWCNPISGHATLYWYQQILGQGPKLLIQFQNNGVVDDSQLPKDRFSAERLKGVDSTLKIQPAKLEDSAVYLCASSPGQGPYEQYFGPGTRLTVT.

Regarding this clonotype: Possible read error: a much larger clone is one base away. The V and J genes are TRBV28 and TRBJ1-1, with unresolved D. Germline CDR1 reads MDHEN; CDR2 reads SYDVKM. The CDR3 has 13 residues. Trimming removed 6 bases at V and 0 bases at J, with 8 bases between. The CDR3 loop reads CASRSEMNTEAFF. In nucleotides, the CDR3 is TGTGCCAGCAGGAGTGAGATGAACACTGAAGCTTTCTTT.

V is TRBV20-1 and J is TRBJ1-2, with 8 bases aligning to TRBD1. Per the germline V gene, CDR1 is DFQATT and CDR2 is SNEGSKA (reference sequence). The CDR3 contains 14 residues. The V and J ends lost 4 bases and 0 bases, in that order; junction bases with no gene match: 4. The DNA for the CDR3 is TGCAGTGCTACAGGGGGCCACACTAACTATGGCTACACCTTC. It specifies CSATGGHTNYGYTF.

The chain employs TRBV5-1 and TRBJ2-1, with TRBD2 matching over 16 bases. J gave up 7 bases and V 4 bases, and 8 bases lay outside the gene matches. The CDR3 runs to 17 residues. Germline V gene data show CDR1 as SGHRS and CDR2 as YFSETQ. CDR3 sequence (DNA): TGCGCCAGCAGCGGGACCGGGACTAGCGGGAGGGGTAATGAGCAGTTCTTC. This encodes CASSGTGTSGRGNEQFF.